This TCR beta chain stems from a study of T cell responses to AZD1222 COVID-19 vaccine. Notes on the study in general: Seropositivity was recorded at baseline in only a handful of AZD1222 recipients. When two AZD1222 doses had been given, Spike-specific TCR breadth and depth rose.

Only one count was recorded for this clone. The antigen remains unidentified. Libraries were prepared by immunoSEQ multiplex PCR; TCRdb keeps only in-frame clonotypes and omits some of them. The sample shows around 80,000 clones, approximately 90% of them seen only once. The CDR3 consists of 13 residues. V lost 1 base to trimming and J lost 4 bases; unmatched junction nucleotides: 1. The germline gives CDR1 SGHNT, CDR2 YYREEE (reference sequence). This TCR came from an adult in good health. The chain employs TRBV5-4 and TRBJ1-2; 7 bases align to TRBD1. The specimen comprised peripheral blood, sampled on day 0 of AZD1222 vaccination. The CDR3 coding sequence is TGTGCCAGCAGCTTGAGGACAGGCTATGGCTACACCTTC. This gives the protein CASSLRTGYGYTF. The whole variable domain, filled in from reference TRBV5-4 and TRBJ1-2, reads ETGVTQSPTHLIKTRGQQVTLRCSSQSGHNTVSWYQQALGQGPQFIFQYYREEENGRGNFPPRFSGLQFPNYSSELNVNALELDDSALYLCASSLRTGYGYTFGSGTRLTVV.